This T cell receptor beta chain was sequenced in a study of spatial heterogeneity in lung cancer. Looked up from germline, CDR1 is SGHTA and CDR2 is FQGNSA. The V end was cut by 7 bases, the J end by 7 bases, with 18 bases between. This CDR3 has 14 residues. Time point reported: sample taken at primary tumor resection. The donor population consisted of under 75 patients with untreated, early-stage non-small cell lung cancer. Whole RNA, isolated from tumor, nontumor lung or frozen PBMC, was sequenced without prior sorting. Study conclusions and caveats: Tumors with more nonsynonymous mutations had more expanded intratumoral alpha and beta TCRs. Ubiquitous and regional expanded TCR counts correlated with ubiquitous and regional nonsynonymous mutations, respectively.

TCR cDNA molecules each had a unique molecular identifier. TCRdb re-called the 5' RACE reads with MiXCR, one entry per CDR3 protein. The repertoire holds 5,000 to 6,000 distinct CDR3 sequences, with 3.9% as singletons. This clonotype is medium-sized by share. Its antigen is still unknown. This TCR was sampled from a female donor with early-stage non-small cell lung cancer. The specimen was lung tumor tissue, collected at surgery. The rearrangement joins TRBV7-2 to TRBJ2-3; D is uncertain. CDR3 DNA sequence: TGTGCCAGCACCCTGGACGTTTCTGTAAATACGCAGTATTTT. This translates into CASTLDVSVNTQYF.